A single sample gave rise to the 17 T cell receptor beta chains below, sequenced in a study of T cell responses to AZD1222 COVID-19 vaccine. Clones were read by immunoSEQ multiplex PCR, and TCRdb kept only the in-frame ones, dropping some. The sample has 110,000 to 150,000 clones; more than 90% are singletons. Sample: peripheral blood, taken on day 0 of AZD1222 vaccination. Source of these receptors: an adult in good health.

With regard to this clone: The sample carries other DNA sequences with the same CDR3. The J gene is TRBJ2-7, the V gene TRBV7-9; 8 bases agree with TRBD1. After removal of 2 bases from V and 6 bases from J, the junction contained 0 bases not matched to a gene. The CDR3 is 12 amino acids. Germline lookup yields CDR1 SEHNR and CDR2 FQNEAQ (reference sequence). CDR3 sequence: CASSLTGGEQYF. In DNA, the CDR3 is TGTGCCAGCAGCTTAACAGGGGGCGAGCAGTACTTC.

This sequence joins TRBV7-2 and TRBJ1-2, with D unresolved. Per germline, CDR1 SGHTA and CDR2 FQGNSA. V shed 5 bases and J shed 4 bases, with 11 bases lying between them. The CDR3 length is 13 residues. CDR3 sequence: CASSQSVSYGYTF. The DNA for the CDR3 is TGTGCCAGCAGCCAGAGTGTGAGCTATGGCTACACCTTC.

This clone was detected a few times. This chain connects TRBV5-1 to TRBJ2-7; either TRBD1 or TRBD2 may supply D (5 bases each). The CDR3 runs to 13 residues. Germline CDR1 is SGHRS and CDR2 is YFSETQ. V was trimmed by 1 base and J by 3 bases, leaving 8 bases between them. CDR3 amino acids: CASSLLGVYEQYF. CDR3 DNA: TGCGCCAGCAGCTTGCTGGGGGTCTACGAGCAGTACTTC.

The chain carries TRBV10-3 and TRBJ2-1; no firm D call. Trimming shortened V by 6 bases and J by 2 bases, and 8 bases separated the two germline ends. CDR1 and CDR2 from the germline V gene are ENHRY and SYGVKD. The CDR3 spans 13 residues. The CDR3 region has the DNA TGTGCCATCAGAACTAACACCTACAATGAGCAGTTCTTC. It translates to CAIRTNTYNEQFF.

The chain links TRBV6-5 to TRBJ2-7, with 10 bases identical to TRBD1. Germline V gives CDR1 MNHEY, CDR2 SVGAGI. Trimming at V came to 4 bases and at J to 5 bases, leaving 8 bases not matched to a gene. The CDR3 contains 15 residues. CDR3 loop: CASSFDRGPKNEQYF. CDR3 bases: TGTGCCAGCAGTTTCGACAGGGGGCCTAAGAACGAGCAGTACTTC.

V and J are TRBV2 and TRBJ2-5, with 10 bases that match TRBD2. This CDR3 region has 12 residues. V trimming: 10 bases; J trimming: 5 bases; junction bases outside the gene matches: 4. The germline CDR1 and CDR2 sequences are SNHLY and FYNNEI. The CDR3 spells CATTTSGETQYF. The CDR3 DNA follows: TGTGCCACCACGACTAGCGGGGAGACCCAGTACTTC.

The chain combines TRBV7-9 with TRBJ2-7; tentative D call: TRBD2 (7 bases). CDR1 is SEHNR and CDR2 is FQNEAQ in the germline V gene (reference sequence). This CDR3 is built from 14 residues. The V end was cut by 2 bases, the J end by 2 bases, with 10 bases between. This CDR3 is CASSLRGAAYEQYF. For the CDR3, the DNA is TGTGCCAGCAGCTTACGGGGGGCGGCCTACGAGCAGTACTTC.

The V call is TRBV5-1, the J call TRBJ2-1, with D possibly TRBD2 on 5 matching bases. The CDR3 contains 14 residues. Per the germline V gene, CDR1 is SGHRS and CDR2 is YFSETQ. Trimming removed 3 bases at V and 5 bases at J, with 12 bases between. The CDR3 reads CASSYWTANNEQFF. The CDR3 nucleotides are TGCGCCAGCAGCTACTGGACTGCGAACAATGAGCAGTTCTTC.

The rearrangement joins TRBV13 to TRBJ2-5, with 10 bases matching TRBD2. After removal of 0 bases from V and 5 bases from J, the junction contained 12 bases not matched to a gene. The CDR3 runs to 18 residues. The V gene's germline CDR1 is PRHDT and CDR2 FYEKMQ (reference sequence). The CDR3 DNA follows: TGTGCCAGCAGCTTAGGATTTAGGCTAGCGGGAGTGGAGGAGACCCAGTACTTC. As protein: CASSLGFRLAGVEETQYF.

CDR3 amino acids: CASGLPQSRIRPYTF. The CDR3 DNA reads TGCGCCAGCGGTTTACCTCAATCCAGGATACGACCCTACACCTTC. V and J are TRBV4-1 and TRBJ1-2; D remains unclear. This CDR3 spans 15 amino acids. In germline, CDR1 is MGHRA, CDR2 YSYEKL. V lost 8 bases and J 10 bases, leaving 26 bases between the germline ends.

The V call is TRBV18, the J call TRBJ2-5; tentative D call: TRBD1 (5 bases). Trimming shortened V by 6 bases and J by 1 base, and 15 bases separated the two germline ends. Germline CDR1 and CDR2: KGHSH and LQKENI. The CDR3 runs to 15 residues. As DNA, the CDR3 is TGTGCCAGCTCGCCAGATTGGACAAGCCAAGAGACCCAGTACTTC. Translation gives CASSPDWTSQETQYF. Based on the CDR3 plus reference TRBV18 and TRBJ2-5, the full variable domain is NAGVMQNPRHLVRRRGQEARLRCSPMKGHSHVYWYRQLPEEGLKFMVYLQKENIIDESGMPKERFSAEFPKEGPSILRIQQVVRGDSAAYFCASSPDWTSQETQYFGPGTRLLVL.

The chain joins TRBV9 to TRBJ2-7; TRBD1 matches at 9 bases. The CDR3 runs 15 residues. The ends lost 2 bases at V and 3 bases at J; junction bases unmatched: 6. Germline V gives CDR1 SGDLS, CDR2 YYNGEE. The CDR3 DNA reads TGTGCCAGCAGCGTCAGGACAGGGGACGACTACGAGCAGTACTTC. Its translation is CASSVRTGDDYEQYF.

This chain uses TRBV24-1 with TRBJ2-2; 8 positions agree with TRBD1. CDR1 KGHDR and CDR2 SFDVKD come from the germline V gene. This CDR3 has 16 residues. V dropped 5 bases and J dropped 2; count of bases not matched to a gene: 6. DNA of the CDR3: TGTGCCACCAGTGGCGTGACAGGGGCTAACACCGGGGAGCTGTTTTTT. It specifies CATSGVTGANTGELFF.

The rearrangement joins TRBV27 to TRBJ1-5; D remains ambiguous. This CDR3 has 16 amino acids. V lost 4 bases, J lost 4 bases, and 17 bases lay in between. The germline V gene encodes CDR1 MNHEY and CDR2 SMNVEV (reference sequence). CDR3 region: CASSSRLFTPNQPQHF. In nucleotides, the CDR3 is TGTGCCAGCAGTTCGAGGCTATTTACTCCTAATCAGCCCCAGCATTTT.

This clone turned up a few times. J is TRBJ2-1 and V is TRBV2; D assignment may be TRBD1 or TRBD2 (5 bases each). This CDR3 has 12 residues. Trimming took off 8 bases at V and 4 bases at J, with 9 bases between the two ends. CDR1 SNHLY and CDR2 FYNNEI come from the germline V gene. Written as DNA, the CDR3 is TGTGCCAGCGGGGGAGAGTACAATGAGCAGTTCTTC. Amino acids: CASGGEYNEQFF.

The chain has TRBV28 and TRBJ1-2; the match to TRBD1 covers 8 bases. CDR1 and CDR2 (germline): MDHEN, SYDVKM. V was clipped by 5 bases and J by 2 bases; unmatched bases: 7. The CDR3 spans 15 residues. The CDR3 spells CASSRSTGANYGYTF. The CDR3 DNA reads as TGTGCCAGCAGTCGCTCGACAGGGGCCAACTATGGCTACACCTTC.

This chain links TRBV5-6 with TRBJ1-2; D not certain. The CDR3 sequence is 12 residues long. Germline lookup yields CDR1 SGHDT and CDR2 YYEEEE. Trimming cost V 4 bases and J 7 bases, with 11 bases left between them. CDR3 sequence: CASSQVTGGYTF. The CDR3 nucleotides read TGTGCCAGCAGCCAAGTGACGGGTGGCTACACCTTC.